This T cell receptor (beta chain) was identified during a study of blood T cells in healthy people across ages. It was with a sample-barcoded 5' primer and a J-beta primer mix that a second PCR of roughly 7 to 12 cycles was run. TCRdb recomputed calls from the 5' RACE reads with MiXCR, one row per CDR3 protein. The sample includes around 1,900,000 distinct CDR3 sequences, roughly 43% of them seen just once. Trimming left V 0 bases short and J 3 bases short, with 13 bases between. This CDR3 spans 15 amino acids. Germline V gene lookup returns CDR1 SGDLS and CDR2 YYNGEE. The receptor was isolated from a human donor in good health. Sequencing was carried out using blood. V is TRBV9 and J is TRBJ2-7; unclear D gene. The CDR3 DNA reads TGTGCCAGCAGCGTAGAGCCCACAAGATTCTACGAGCAGTACTTC. This codes for CASSVEPTRFYEQYF.